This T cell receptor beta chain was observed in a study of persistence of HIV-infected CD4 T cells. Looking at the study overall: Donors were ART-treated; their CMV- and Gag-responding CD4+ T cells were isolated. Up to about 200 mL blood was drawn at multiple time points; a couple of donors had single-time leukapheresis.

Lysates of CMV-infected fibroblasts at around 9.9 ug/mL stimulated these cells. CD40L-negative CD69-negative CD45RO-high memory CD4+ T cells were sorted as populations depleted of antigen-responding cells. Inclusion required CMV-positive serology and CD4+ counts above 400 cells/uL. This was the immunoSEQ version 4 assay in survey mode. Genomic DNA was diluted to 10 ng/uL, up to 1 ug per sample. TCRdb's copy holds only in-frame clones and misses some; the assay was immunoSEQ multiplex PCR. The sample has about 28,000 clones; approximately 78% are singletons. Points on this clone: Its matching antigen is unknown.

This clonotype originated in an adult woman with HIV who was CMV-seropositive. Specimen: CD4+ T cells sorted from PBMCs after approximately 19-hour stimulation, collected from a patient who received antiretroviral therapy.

CDR3 sequence: CASTYGQNNYGYTF. As DNA, the CDR3 is TGTGCCAGCACTTACGGACAGAATAACTATGGCTACACCTTC. The rearrangement links TRBV9 to TRBJ1-2, with a tentative D call TRBD1 (6 bases). V lost 6 bases and J lost 1, with 13 bases in between. CDR3 length: 14 residues. Germline CDR1 and CDR2: SGDLS and YYNGEE.